Listed below are T cell receptor beta chains from one sample, sequenced in a study of T cell responses to AZD1222 COVID-19 vaccine. This table comes from immunoSEQ multiplex PCR, and its TCRdb copy is limited to in-frame clones, with some not included. The sample shows 46,000 or so clones, about 90% of them seen only once. The sequencing here drew on peripheral blood, taken 28 days after the second AZD1222 dose. These receptors all stem from an adult who received the AZD1222 COVID-19 vaccine. CDR3s include the opening cysteine and the closing phenylalanine or tryptophan. D genes are given only for firm matches. For some rows the clone size is stated as once, few or many, or as a class when expanded; others skip it.

j_call: TRBJ1-1; v_call: TRBV18; clone_size: -; d_call: TRBD1; cdr3_nt: TGTGCCAGCTCACCGCGGGACAGCCAAGCGACGGCTGAAGCTTTCTTT; cdr3_aa: CASSPRDSQATAEAFF
j_call: TRBJ1-2; v_call: TRBV6-5; clone_size: -; d_call: -; cdr3_nt: TGTGCCAGCAGTTCTCCGGGCTATGGCTACACCTTC; cdr3_aa: CASSSPGYGYTF
j_call: TRBJ2-1; v_call: TRBV7-2; clone_size: -; d_call: -; cdr3_nt: TGTGCCAGCAGCCTCCCCTTGGGAAGGTATGAGCAGTTCTTC; cdr3_aa: CASSLPLGRYEQFF
j_call: TRBJ1-2; v_call: TRBV5-5; clone_size: -; d_call: -; cdr3_nt: TGTGCCAGCAGCTTGGACCGCTATGGCTACACCTTC; cdr3_aa: CASSLDRYGYTF
j_call: TRBJ2-2; v_call: TRBV3-1/TRBV3-2; clone_size: -; d_call: TRBD2; cdr3_nt: TGTGCCAGCAGCCAAGACTCGCTAGCGGGGTTCACCGGGGAGCTGTTTTTT; cdr3_aa: CASSQDSLAGFTGELFF
j_call: TRBJ2-2; v_call: TRBV7-7; clone_size: -; d_call: TRBD2; cdr3_nt: TGTGCCAGCAGCCCTGGGCTAGCGGGGGGACACACCGGGGAGCTGTTTTTT; cdr3_aa: CASSPGLAGGHTGELFF
j_call: TRBJ1-1; v_call: TRBV28; clone_size: -; d_call: -; cdr3_nt: TGTGCCAGCAGGGTACAACGACCGTCTGAAGCTTTCTTT; cdr3_aa: CASRVQRPSEAFF
j_call: TRBJ1-2; v_call: TRBV5-5; clone_size: -; d_call: -; cdr3_nt: TGTGCCAGCAGCTTAAGACAGGCCTATGGCTACACCTTC; cdr3_aa: CASSLRQAYGYTF
j_call: TRBJ1-3; v_call: TRBV4-2; clone_size: -; d_call: -; cdr3_nt: TGTGCCAGCAGCCGGGACTCAAACTCTGGAAACACCATATATTTT; cdr3_aa: CASSRDSNSGNTIYF
j_call: TRBJ2-7; v_call: TRBV12-3/TRBV12-4; clone_size: once; d_call: -; cdr3_nt: TGTGCCAGCAGTGAAACAGGGTGGGGCGAGCAGTACTTC; cdr3_aa: CASSETGWGEQYF
j_call: TRBJ2-7; v_call: TRBV5-4; clone_size: -; d_call: TRBD1; cdr3_nt: TGTGCCAGCAGCGCGCTACAGGGGGCCTACGAGCAGTACTTC; cdr3_aa: CASSALQGAYEQYF
j_call: TRBJ1-1; v_call: TRBV6-5; clone_size: -; d_call: -; cdr3_nt: TGTGCCAGCAGTTACAGGCCTACCATGAACACTGAAGCTTTCTTT; cdr3_aa: CASSYRPTMNTEAFF
j_call: TRBJ1-5; v_call: TRBV7-2; clone_size: few; d_call: -; cdr3_nt: TGTGCCAGCAGCTTAGGGCACAGCAATCAGCCCCAGCATTTT; cdr3_aa: CASSLGHSNQPQHF
j_call: TRBJ2-7; v_call: TRBV21-1; clone_size: -; d_call: -; cdr3_nt: TGTGCCAGCAGCCCCCGACAGGGGGTCGACGAGCAGTACTTC; cdr3_aa: CASSPRQGVDEQYF
j_call: TRBJ2-3; v_call: TRBV5-1; clone_size: -; d_call: -; cdr3_nt: TGCGCCAGCAGCCCCCTAAGGTTATATACGCAGTATTTT; cdr3_aa: CASSPLRLYTQYF
j_call: TRBJ2-1; v_call: TRBV13; clone_size: -; d_call: TRBD2; cdr3_nt: TGTGCCAGCAGCTATCGACTAGCGGGCGATCGGGAGCAGTTCTTC; cdr3_aa: CASSYRLAGDREQFF
j_call: TRBJ2-1; v_call: TRBV25-1; clone_size: -; d_call: -; cdr3_nt: TGTGCCAGCAGTGAAGTCCCCCGGAGCCGTAAGTTCTTC; cdr3_aa: CASSEVPRSRKFF
j_call: TRBJ2-1; v_call: TRBV5-6; clone_size: -; d_call: -; cdr3_nt: TGTGCCAGCAGCTTGGTTCGCGGCAAGAGCTCCTACAATGAGCAGTTCTTC; cdr3_aa: CASSLVRGKSSYNEQFF
j_call: TRBJ1-3; v_call: TRBV11-2; clone_size: -; d_call: -; cdr3_nt: TGTGCCAGCAGCCCGTCGGGGGGGCAGGGAAACACCATATATTTT; cdr3_aa: CASSPSGGQGNTIYF
j_call: TRBJ2-7; v_call: TRBV5-1; clone_size: -; d_call: -; cdr3_nt: TGCGCCAGCAGCTTGGCCGGTAGACAACGACCCTACGAGCAGTACTTC; cdr3_aa: CASSLAGRQRPYEQYF
j_call: TRBJ2-7; v_call: TRBV14; clone_size: -; d_call: -; cdr3_nt: TGTGCCAGCAGCGTTGAACTCCAATCCTACGAGCAGTACTTC; cdr3_aa: CASSVELQSYEQYF
j_call: TRBJ2-3; v_call: TRBV7-6; clone_size: -; d_call: TRBD2; cdr3_nt: TGTGCCAGCAGGTCCGGGACTAGCGGTTTCACAGATACGCAGTATTTT; cdr3_aa: CASRSGTSGFTDTQYF
j_call: TRBJ2-7; v_call: TRBV11-3; clone_size: -; d_call: TRBD1; cdr3_nt: TGTGCCAGCAGCTTAATTGGACAGGGAAGGGCCCACGAGCAGTACTTC; cdr3_aa: CASSLIGQGRAHEQYF
j_call: TRBJ1-1; v_call: TRBV19; clone_size: -; d_call: TRBD1; cdr3_nt: TGTGCCAGTAGTTTACACAGGGGCCCCATCGACACTGAAGCTTTCTTT; cdr3_aa: CASSLHRGPIDTEAFF
j_call: TRBJ1-2; v_call: TRBV13; clone_size: -; d_call: TRBD1; cdr3_nt: TGTGCCAGCGGACGACAGGGGGGAAACTATGGCTACACCTTC; cdr3_aa: CASGRQGGNYGYTF
j_call: TRBJ1-1; v_call: TRBV3-1/TRBV3-2; clone_size: few; d_call: -; cdr3_nt: TGTGCCAGCAGCCCTTTGGGAGGGCGCATGAACACTGAAGCTTTCTTT; cdr3_aa: CASSPLGGRMNTEAFF
j_call: TRBJ2-5; v_call: TRBV9; clone_size: -; d_call: TRBD2; cdr3_nt: TGTGCCAGCAGCGTTATGGGGGGGCAAGAGACCCAGTACTTC; cdr3_aa: CASSVMGGQETQYF
j_call: TRBJ1-2; v_call: TRBV15; clone_size: -; d_call: -; cdr3_nt: TGTGCCACCAGCAGAGATAAAGGGGCTAACTATGGCTACACCTTC; cdr3_aa: CATSRDKGANYGYTF
j_call: TRBJ2-2; v_call: TRBV29-1; clone_size: -; d_call: -; cdr3_nt: TGCAGCGCCCAGTCGGGTTCTGTGAACACCGGGGAGCTGTTTTTT; cdr3_aa: CSAQSGSVNTGELFF
j_call: TRBJ2-7; v_call: TRBV2; clone_size: -; d_call: -; cdr3_nt: TGTGCCTGCCTTTTTCAGGGGAGTTCCTACGAGCAGTACTTC; cdr3_aa: CACLFQGSSYEQYF
j_call: TRBJ1-1; v_call: TRBV19; clone_size: -; d_call: TRBD1; cdr3_nt: TGTGCCAGTAGTGCCAATCCGGGACAGGGGTCTGTAACTGAAGCTTTCTTT; cdr3_aa: CASSANPGQGSVTEAFF
j_call: TRBJ1-2; v_call: TRBV19; clone_size: once; d_call: TRBD1; cdr3_nt: TGTGCCAGTAGTATAGATGGAGGGGGCCCCGGCTACACCTTC; cdr3_aa: CASSIDGGGPGYTF
j_call: TRBJ1-2; v_call: TRBV7-8; clone_size: -; d_call: -; cdr3_nt: TGTGCCAGCAGCTTTGACAGAAACTATGGCTACACCTTC; cdr3_aa: CASSFDRNYGYTF
j_call: TRBJ1-1; v_call: TRBV4-3; clone_size: once; d_call: -; cdr3_nt: TGCGCCAGCAGCCAAGCCCTACAACGGAACACTGAAGCTTTCTTT; cdr3_aa: CASSQALQRNTEAFF
j_call: TRBJ1-6; v_call: TRBV27; clone_size: -; d_call: TRBD1; cdr3_nt: TGTGCCAGCAGTCCGATGGACAGGGATAATTCACCCCTCCACTTT; cdr3_aa: CASSPMDRDNSPLHF
j_call: TRBJ2-5; v_call: TRBV21-1; clone_size: -; d_call: -; cdr3_nt: TGTGCCAGCAGCAAAGGACTGACAGGGGGCCGCGAGACCCAGTACTTC; cdr3_aa: CASSKGLTGGRETQYF
j_call: TRBJ2-7; v_call: TRBV6-6; clone_size: -; d_call: TRBD1; cdr3_nt: TGTGCCAGCAGTTCACCCGCGACAGGGATCTCCTACGAGCAGTACTTC; cdr3_aa: CASSSPATGISYEQYF
j_call: TRBJ2-5; v_call: TRBV6-1; clone_size: -; d_call: -; cdr3_nt: TGTGCCAGCAGTGAAGTAGAGACCCAGTACTTC; cdr3_aa: CASSEVETQYF
j_call: TRBJ1-2; v_call: TRBV29-1; clone_size: -; d_call: TRBD1; cdr3_nt: TGCAGCGGGGGACAGGGGGCCAGTCCTTATGGCTACACCTTC; cdr3_aa: CSGGQGASPYGYTF
j_call: TRBJ1-4; v_call: TRBV28; clone_size: -; d_call: -; cdr3_nt: TGTGCCAGCAGTCCCATAACGGGGATAGATGAAAAACTGTTTTTT; cdr3_aa: CASSPITGIDEKLFF
j_call: TRBJ1-5; v_call: TRBV12-5; clone_size: once; d_call: -; cdr3_nt: TGTGCTAGTGGTTGGGGGACGTCTGGTAACAATCAGCCCCAGCATTTT; cdr3_aa: CASGWGTSGNNQPQHF
j_call: TRBJ2-1; v_call: TRBV6-2/TRBV6-3; clone_size: -; d_call: TRBD1; cdr3_nt: TGTGCCAGCAGTTACGGGACAGGGGGCTCCAAACTGAATGAGCAGTTCTTC; cdr3_aa: CASSYGTGGSKLNEQFF
j_call: TRBJ1-3; v_call: TRBV5-1; clone_size: -; d_call: TRBD1; cdr3_nt: TGCGCCAGCAGCTCGGGACAGGGAAACACCATATATTTT; cdr3_aa: CASSSGQGNTIYF
j_call: TRBJ1-2; v_call: TRBV5-6; clone_size: once; d_call: -; cdr3_nt: TGTGCCAGCAGCTTGGGGGGGCATAGTGGCTACACCTTC; cdr3_aa: CASSLGGHSGYTF
j_call: TRBJ2-1; v_call: TRBV5-5; clone_size: few; d_call: -; cdr3_nt: TGTGCCAGCAGCTCAAACCCGGGTCTGTACAATGAGCAGTTCTTC; cdr3_aa: CASSSNPGLYNEQFF